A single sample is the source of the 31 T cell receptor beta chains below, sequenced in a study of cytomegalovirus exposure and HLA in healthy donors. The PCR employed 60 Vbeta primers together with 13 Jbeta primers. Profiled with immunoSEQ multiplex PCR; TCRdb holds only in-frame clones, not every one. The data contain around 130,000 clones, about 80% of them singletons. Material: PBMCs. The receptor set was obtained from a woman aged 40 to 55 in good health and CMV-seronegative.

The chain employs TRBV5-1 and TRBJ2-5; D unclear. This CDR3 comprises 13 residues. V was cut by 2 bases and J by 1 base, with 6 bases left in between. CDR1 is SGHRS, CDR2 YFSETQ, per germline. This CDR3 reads CASSFGRQETQYF. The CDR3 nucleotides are TGCGCCAGCAGCTTTGGGCGCCAAGAGACCCAGTACTTC.

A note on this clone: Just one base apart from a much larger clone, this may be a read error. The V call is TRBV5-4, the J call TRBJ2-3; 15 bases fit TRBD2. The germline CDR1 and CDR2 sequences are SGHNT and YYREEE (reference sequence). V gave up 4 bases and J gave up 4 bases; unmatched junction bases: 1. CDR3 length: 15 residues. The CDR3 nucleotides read TGTGCCAGCAGCCGGACTAGCGGGGGGGCAGATACGCAGTATTTT. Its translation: CASSRTSGGADTQYF.

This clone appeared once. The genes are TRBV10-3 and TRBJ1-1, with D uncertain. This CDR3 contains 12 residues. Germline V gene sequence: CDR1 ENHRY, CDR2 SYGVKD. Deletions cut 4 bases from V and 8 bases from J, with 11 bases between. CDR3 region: CAISVPAGEAFF. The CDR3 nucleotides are TGTGCCATCAGTGTTCCGGCAGGAGAAGCTTTCTTT.

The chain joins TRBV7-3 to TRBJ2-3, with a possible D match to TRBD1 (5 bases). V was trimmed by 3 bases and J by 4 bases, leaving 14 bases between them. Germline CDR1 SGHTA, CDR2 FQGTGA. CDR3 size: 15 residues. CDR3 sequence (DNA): TGTGCCAGCAGCTTGGTGGTAGGGGCTCCAGATACGCAGTATTTT. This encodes CASSLVVGAPDTQYF. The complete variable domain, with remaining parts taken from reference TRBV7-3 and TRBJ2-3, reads GAGVSQTPSNKVTEKGKYVELRCDPISGHTALYWYRQSLGQGPEFLIYFQGTGAADDSGLPNDRFFAVRPEGSVSTLKIQRTERGDSAVYLCASSLVVGAPDTQYFGPGTRLTVL.

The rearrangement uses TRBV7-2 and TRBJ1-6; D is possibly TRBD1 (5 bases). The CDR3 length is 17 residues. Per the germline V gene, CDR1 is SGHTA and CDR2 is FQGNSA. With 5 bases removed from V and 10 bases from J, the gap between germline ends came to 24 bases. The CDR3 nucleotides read TGTGCCAGCAGCGTTGAATCGGCGTCAGGGAAAGGGTCACCCCTCCACTTT. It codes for CASSVESASGKGSPLHF.

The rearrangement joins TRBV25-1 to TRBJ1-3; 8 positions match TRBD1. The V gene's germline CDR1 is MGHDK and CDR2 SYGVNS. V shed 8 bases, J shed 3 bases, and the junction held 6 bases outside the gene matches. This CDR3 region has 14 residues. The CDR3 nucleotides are TGTGCCAGCCCCCAGGGGACAGGTGGAAACACCATATATTTT. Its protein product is CASPQGTGGNTIYF.

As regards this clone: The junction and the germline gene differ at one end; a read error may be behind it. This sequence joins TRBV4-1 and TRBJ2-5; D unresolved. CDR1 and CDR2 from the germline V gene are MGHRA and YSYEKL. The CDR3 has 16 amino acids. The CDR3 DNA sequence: TGCGCCCGCAGCCAAGATCTTTACGGGTACCAAGAGACCCAGTACTTC. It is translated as CARSQDLYGYQETQYF.

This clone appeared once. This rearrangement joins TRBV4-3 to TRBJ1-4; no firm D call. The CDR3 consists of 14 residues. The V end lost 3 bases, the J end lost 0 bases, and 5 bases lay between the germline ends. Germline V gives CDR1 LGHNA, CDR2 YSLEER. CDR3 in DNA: TGCGCCAGCAGCCAGAGTGCAACTAATGAAAAACTGTTTTTT. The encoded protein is CASSQSATNEKLFF.

The CDR3 protein is CASSSGLAVYTDTQYF. For the CDR3, the DNA is TGTGCCAGCAGCTCCGGACTAGCGGTATACACAGATACGCAGTATTTT. J is TRBJ2-3 and V is TRBV7-3, with 10 bases aligning to TRBD2. The germline V gene has CDR1 SGHTA and CDR2 FQGTGA. The CDR3 covers 16 residues. V lost 4 bases, J lost 2 bases, and 6 bases stayed unmatched.

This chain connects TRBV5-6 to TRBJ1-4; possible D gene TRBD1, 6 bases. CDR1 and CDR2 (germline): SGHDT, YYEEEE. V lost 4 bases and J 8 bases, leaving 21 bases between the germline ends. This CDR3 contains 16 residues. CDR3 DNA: TGTGCCAGCAGCCCCGCCCTGGGGGGGGCGGGGGAAAAACTGTTTTTT. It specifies CASSPALGGAGEKLFF.

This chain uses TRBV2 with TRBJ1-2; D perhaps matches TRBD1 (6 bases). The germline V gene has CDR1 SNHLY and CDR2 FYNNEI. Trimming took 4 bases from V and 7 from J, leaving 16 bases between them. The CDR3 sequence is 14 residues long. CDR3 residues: CASSGPSGVRGYTF. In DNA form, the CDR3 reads TGTGCCAGCAGTGGTCCATCAGGGGTTCGTGGCTACACCTTC.

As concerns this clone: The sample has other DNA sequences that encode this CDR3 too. The CDR3 protein is CASSLGLGLRVNTDTQYF. For the CDR3, the DNA is TGTGCCAGCAGCTTAGGCTTGGGACTCAGGGTTAACACAGATACGCAGTATTTT. The chain combines TRBV7-6 with TRBJ2-3, with a possible D match to TRBD2 (6 bases). In germline, CDR1 is SGHVS, CDR2 FNYEAQ. V was trimmed by 1 base and J by 2 bases, leaving 19 bases between them. This CDR3 contains 18 residues.

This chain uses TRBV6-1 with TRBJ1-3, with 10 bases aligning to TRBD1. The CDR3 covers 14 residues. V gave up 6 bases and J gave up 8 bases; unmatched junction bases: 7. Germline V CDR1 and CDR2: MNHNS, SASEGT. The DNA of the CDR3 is TGTGCCAGCAGCTTCCGGGACAGGGGAGACACCATATATTTT. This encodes CASSFRDRGDTIYF.

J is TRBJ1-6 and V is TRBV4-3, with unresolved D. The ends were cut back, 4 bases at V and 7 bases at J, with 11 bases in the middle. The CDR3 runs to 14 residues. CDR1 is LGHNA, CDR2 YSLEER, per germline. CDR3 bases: TGCGCCAGCAGCCCCCCCGGACTAAATTCACCCCTCCACTTT. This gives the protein CASSPPGLNSPLHF.

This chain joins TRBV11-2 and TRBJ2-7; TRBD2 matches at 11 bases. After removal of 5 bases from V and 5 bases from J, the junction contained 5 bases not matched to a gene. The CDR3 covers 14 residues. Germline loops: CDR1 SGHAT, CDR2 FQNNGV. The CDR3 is CASSPGLAAHEQYF. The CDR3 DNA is TGTGCCAGCAGCCCGGGACTAGCGGCCCACGAGCAGTACTTC.

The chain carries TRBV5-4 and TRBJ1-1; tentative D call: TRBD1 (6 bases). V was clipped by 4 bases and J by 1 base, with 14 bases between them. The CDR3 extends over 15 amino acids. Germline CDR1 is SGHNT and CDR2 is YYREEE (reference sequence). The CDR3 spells CASSKGHRENTEAFF. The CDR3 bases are TGTGCCAGCAGCAAGGGACACCGGGAGAACACTGAAGCTTTCTTT.

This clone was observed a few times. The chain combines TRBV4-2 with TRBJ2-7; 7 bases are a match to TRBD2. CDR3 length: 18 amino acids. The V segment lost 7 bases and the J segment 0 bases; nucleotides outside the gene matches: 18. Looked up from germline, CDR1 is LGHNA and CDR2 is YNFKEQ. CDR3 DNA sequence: TGTGCCAGCAAGAGAAACCCGGAAGCGGGGCCGAGCTCCTACGAGCAGTACTTC. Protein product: CASKRNPEAGPSSYEQYF.

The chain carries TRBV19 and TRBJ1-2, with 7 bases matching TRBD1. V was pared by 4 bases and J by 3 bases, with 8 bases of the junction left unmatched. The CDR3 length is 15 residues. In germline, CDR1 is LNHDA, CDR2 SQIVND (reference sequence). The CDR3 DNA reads TGTGCCAGTAGTACCACCGACAGGGAGTACTATGGCTACACCTTC. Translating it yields CASSTTDREYYGYTF.

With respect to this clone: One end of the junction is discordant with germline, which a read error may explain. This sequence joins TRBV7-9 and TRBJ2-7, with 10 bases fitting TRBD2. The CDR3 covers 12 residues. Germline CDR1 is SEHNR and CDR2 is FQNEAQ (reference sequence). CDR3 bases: TGTGCCAGCAGCCCTCTAGCGGGGGCCCCCTCCTTC. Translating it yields CASSPLAGAPSF.

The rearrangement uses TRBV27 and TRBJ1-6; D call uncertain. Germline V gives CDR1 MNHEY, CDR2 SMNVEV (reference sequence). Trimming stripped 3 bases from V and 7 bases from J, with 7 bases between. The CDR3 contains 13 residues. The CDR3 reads CASSLVRNSPLHF. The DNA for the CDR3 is TGTGCCAGCAGTTTGGTCAGAAATTCACCCCTCCACTTT.

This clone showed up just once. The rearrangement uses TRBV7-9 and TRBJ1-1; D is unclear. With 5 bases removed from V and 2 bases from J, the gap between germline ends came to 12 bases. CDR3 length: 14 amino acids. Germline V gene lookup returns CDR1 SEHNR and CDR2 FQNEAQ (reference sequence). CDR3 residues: CASSINGENTEAFF. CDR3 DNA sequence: TGTGCCAGCAGCATAAACGGGGAAAACACTGAAGCTTTCTTT.

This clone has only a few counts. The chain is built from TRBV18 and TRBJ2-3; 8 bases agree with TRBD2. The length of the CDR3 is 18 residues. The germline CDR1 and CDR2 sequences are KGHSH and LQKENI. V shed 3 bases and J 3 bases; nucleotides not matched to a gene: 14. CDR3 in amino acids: CASSPTSLSGISTDTQYF. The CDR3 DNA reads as TGTGCCAGCTCACCGACGTCGCTTAGCGGGATTTCGACAGATACGCAGTATTTT. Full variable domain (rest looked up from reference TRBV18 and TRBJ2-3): NAGVMQNPRHLVRRRGQEARLRCSPMKGHSHVYWYRQLPEEGLKFMVYLQKENIIDESGMPKERFSAEFPKEGPSILRIQQVVRGDSAAYFCASSPTSLSGISTDTQYFGPGTRLTVL.

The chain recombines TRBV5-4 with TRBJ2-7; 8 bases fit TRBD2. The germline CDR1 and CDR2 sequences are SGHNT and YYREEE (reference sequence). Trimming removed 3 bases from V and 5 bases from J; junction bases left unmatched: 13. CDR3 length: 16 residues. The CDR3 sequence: CASSSGGSGSFNEQYF. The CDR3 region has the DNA TGTGCCAGCAGCTCAGGAGGAAGCGGGAGCTTCAACGAGCAGTACTTC. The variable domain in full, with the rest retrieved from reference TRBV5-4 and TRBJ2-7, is ETGVTQSPTHLIKTRGQQVTLRCSSQSGHNTVSWYQQALGQGPQFIFQYYREEENGRGNFPPRFSGLQFPNYSSELNVNALELDDSALYLCASSSGGSGSFNEQYFGPGTRLTVT.

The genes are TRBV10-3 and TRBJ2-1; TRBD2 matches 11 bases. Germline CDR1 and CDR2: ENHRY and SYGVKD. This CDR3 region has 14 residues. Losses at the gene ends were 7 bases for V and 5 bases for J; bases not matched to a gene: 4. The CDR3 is CAIMTSGDDNEQFF. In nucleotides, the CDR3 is TGTGCCATCATGACTAGCGGGGACGACAATGAGCAGTTCTTC.

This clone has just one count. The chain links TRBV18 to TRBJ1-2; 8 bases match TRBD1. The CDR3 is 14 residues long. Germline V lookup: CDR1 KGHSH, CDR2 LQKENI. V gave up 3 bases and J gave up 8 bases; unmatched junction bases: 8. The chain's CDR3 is CASSPQTGDGGYTF. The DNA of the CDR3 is TGTGCCAGCTCACCCCAGACAGGGGATGGCGGCTACACCTTC. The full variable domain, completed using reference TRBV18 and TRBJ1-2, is NAGVMQNPRHLVRRRGQEARLRCSPMKGHSHVYWYRQLPEEGLKFMVYLQKENIIDESGMPKERFSAEFPKEGPSILRIQQVVRGDSAAYFCASSPQTGDGGYTFGSGTRLTVV.

CDR3 coding DNA: TGCGCCAGCAGCCAAGATAGCGGGAGACCAGATACGCAGTATTTT. Translated: CASSQDSGRPDTQYF. J is TRBJ2-3 and V is TRBV4-3; TRBD2 matches at 9 bases. Per the germline V gene, CDR1 is LGHNA and CDR2 is YSLEER. The CDR3 extends over 15 amino acids. Trimming removed 0 bases from V and 4 bases from J; junction bases left unmatched: 2.

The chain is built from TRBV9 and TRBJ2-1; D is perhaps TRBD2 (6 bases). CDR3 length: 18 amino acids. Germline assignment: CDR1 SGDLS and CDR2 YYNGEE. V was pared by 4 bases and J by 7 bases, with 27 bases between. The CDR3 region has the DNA TGTGCCAGCAGCTCAGTGGGGGTAGCGGTCCTATTGGAGAATGAGCAGTTCTTC. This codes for CASSSVGVAVLLENEQFF.

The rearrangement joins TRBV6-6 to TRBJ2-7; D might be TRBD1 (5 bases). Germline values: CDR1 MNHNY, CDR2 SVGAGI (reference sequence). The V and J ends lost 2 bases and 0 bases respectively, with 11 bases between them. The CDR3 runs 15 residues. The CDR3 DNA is TGTGCCAGCAGTTACGACAGTCCCAGCTCCTACGAGCAGTACTTC. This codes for CASSYDSPSSYEQYF.

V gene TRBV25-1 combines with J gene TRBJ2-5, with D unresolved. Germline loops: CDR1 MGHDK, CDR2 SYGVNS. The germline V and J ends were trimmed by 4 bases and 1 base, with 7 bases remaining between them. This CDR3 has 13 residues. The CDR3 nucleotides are TGTGCCAGCAGTGGTAGCTTCCAAGAGACCCAGTACTTC. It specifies CASSGSFQETQYF.

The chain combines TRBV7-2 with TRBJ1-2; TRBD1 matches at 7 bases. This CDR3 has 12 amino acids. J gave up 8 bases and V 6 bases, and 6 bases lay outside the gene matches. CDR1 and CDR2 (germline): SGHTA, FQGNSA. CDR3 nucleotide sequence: TGTGCCAGCAGAACAGGGGATTACGGCTACACCTTC. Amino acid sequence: CASRTGDYGYTF.

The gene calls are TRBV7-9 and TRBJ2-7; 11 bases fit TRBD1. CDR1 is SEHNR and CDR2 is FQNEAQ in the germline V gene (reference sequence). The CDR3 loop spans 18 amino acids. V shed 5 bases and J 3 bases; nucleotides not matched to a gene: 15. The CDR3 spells CASSRGTGGVLRVYEQYF. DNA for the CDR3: TGTGCCAGCAGCCGGGGGACAGGGGGGGTCCTCCGTGTCTACGAGCAGTACTTC.